This TCR beta chain was retrieved from a study of blood T cell repertoires in COVID-19 (dated by TCRdb to about 2020). In the study overall: Samples covering the acute and convalescent phases of COVID-19 were provided by collaborators in the United States, Italy and Spain. The prospective study material was composed of cDNA or gDNA derived from T cells, B-cell-depleted T cells, or PBMCs. The dataset comprised deeply sampled blood TCRbeta repertoires from subjects exposed to, actively infected with, or recovered from COVID-19. A freely available public database, intended as a resource for researchers studying the immune response to SARS-CoV-2, is where the repertoires were released. Samples came from the ongoing ImmuneRACE study (first 160 participants) plus 1,254 subjects from 6 global collaborators. The sample metadata nearly always contained a de-identified subject ID, COVID-19 status, age in years and sex. Where available, HLA class I and class II types were taken from metadata supplied by the sample provider and were not determined by assay-based typing.

The immunoSEQ Assay, a bias-controlled multiplex PCR, was used to amplify TCRbeta CDR3 regions from genomic DNA. Per the source publication's procedure: Nucleated cell counts per sample were estimated from amplification of reference gene primers within the assay. Sequence reads were collapsed and filtered to measure the absolute abundance of every unique TCRbeta CDR3 rearrangement. For each sample, productive Simpson clonality was calculated as the square root of Simpson's diversity index across productive rearrangements. TCRdb limited this immuneACCESS table to in-frame rearrangements with V and J called. A share of clones is missing; checked studies link under half to unresolved V genes, and the rest is unexplained. The V and J calls and clone size are taken from that table; D and trimming were inferred from the DNA. In this sample the table shows a few hundred thousand clones, about nine tenths of which occur a single time. Roughly 2.9% of the sample is in the top ten clones.

In regard to this clone: It lacks a known antigen. Base qualities are not provided; no much larger clone lies one nucleotide away.

V loses 4 bases of germline sequence and J loses 10 bases, and the interval between the two ends is 13 bases. For CDR1 and CDR2, the germline V gene (reference sequence) lists LGHDT and YNNKEL. The CDR3 covers 12 residues, taking in both the cysteine and the phenylalanine. Of all the DNA, just the CDR3 is kept, 36 bases in frame from base 1. Participants in the prospective study were enrolled through a virtual design, were aged roughly 18 to 100 years, and lived in approximately 24 United States geographic areas. Cohort assignment in the prospective study relied on participant-reported clinical history from a screening survey and a study questionnaire. Exposed participants had been in contact with someone with a PCR-confirmed or clinician-diagnosed COVID-19 case within 2 weeks of study entry. In the prospective study, mobile phlebotomists collected whole blood, serum and a nasopharyngeal or oropharyngeal swab from each participant. Participants in the prospective study had the option to provide additional blood draws and questionnaires over a roughly 2-month period. Before DNA extraction, prospective study blood samples were shipped either frozen or at room temperature.

Study-wide conclusions, independent of this receptor: How much clinical and demographic metadata was included differed by source and by participant, and the metadata was provided uncurated.

The sequenced material came from PBMCs or T cells enriched from blood (not recorded which). This TCR was recovered from a woman aged 50 to 60 who had been exposed to COVID-19. The receptor chain draws on TRBV3-1 (or the pseudogene TRBV3-2) and TRBJ1-1; confidence is insufficient to name the D gene. CDR3 reads: CASSPRGDPAFF. In nucleotides, the sequence is TGTGCCAGCAGCCCACGCGGGGATCCAGCTTTCTTT.